Listed here is a single TCR beta chain. This sample stems from a study of shared clonotypes between healthy human individuals. Background on the study: The composition of the donors was two women and a few men aged 18 to 49.

Germline-derived CDR1 and CDR2 are LGHNA and YSLEER. The junction had 8 bases not matched to a gene; V was cut back by 1 base and J by 4 bases. The length of the CDR3 is 16 residues. Assay used: immunoSEQ multiplex PCR; TCRdb lists only in-frame clones, some missing. The sample includes about 490,000 clones, 79% of them seen just once. It was tens of millions of PBMCs that unsorted samples used for genomic DNA. Input material: PBMCs. The receptor's source is a woman aged 40 to 50 in good health. Some clones in this sample may be carry-over from other donors' samples. The chain uses TRBV4-3 and TRBJ1-2; TRBD1 agrees at 8 bases. The CDR3 region is CASSQGRTGGGYGYTF. The CDR3 DNA reads as TGCGCCAGCAGCCAAGGCCGAACAGGGGGGGGCTATGGCTACACCTTC.